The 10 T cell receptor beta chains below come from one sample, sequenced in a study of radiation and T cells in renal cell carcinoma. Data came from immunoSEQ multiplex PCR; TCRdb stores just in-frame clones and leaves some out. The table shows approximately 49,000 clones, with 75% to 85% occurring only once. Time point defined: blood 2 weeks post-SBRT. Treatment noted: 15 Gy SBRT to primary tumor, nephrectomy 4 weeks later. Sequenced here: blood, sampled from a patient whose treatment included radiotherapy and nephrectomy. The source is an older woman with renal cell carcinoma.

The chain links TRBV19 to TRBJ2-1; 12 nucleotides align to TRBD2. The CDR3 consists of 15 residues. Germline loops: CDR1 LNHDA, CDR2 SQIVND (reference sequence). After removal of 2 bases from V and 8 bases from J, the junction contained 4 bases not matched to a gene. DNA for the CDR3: TGTGCCAGTAGTATATGGACTAGCGGGGTGGATGAGCAGTTCTTC. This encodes CASSIWTSGVDEQFF.

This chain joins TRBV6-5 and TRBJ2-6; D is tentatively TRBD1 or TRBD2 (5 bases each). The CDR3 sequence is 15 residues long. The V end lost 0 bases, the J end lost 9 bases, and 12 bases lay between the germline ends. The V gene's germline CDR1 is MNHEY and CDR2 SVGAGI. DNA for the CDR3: TGTGCCAGCAGTTACTCCCGGGACCCAAACAACGTCCTGACTTTC. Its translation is CASSYSRDPNNVLTF.

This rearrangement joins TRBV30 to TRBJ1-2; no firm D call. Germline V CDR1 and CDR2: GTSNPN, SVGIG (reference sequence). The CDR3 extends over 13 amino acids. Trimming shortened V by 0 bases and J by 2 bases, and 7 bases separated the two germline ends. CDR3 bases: TGTGCCTGGAGTGTCCGAGCCAACTATGGCTACACCTTC. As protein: CAWSVRANYGYTF.

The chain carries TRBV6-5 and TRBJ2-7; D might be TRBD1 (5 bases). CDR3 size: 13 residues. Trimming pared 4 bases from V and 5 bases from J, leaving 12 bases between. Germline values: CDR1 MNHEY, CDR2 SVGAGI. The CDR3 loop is CASSLNRKDEQYF. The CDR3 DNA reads TGTGCCAGCAGTTTGAACAGGAAGGACGAGCAGTACTTC.

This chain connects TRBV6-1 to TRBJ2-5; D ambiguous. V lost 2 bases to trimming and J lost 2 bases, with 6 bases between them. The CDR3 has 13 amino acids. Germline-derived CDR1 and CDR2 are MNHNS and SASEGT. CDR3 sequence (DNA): TGTGCCAGCAGTGAATCCTCTCAAGAGACCCAGTACTTC. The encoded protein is CASSESSQETQYF.

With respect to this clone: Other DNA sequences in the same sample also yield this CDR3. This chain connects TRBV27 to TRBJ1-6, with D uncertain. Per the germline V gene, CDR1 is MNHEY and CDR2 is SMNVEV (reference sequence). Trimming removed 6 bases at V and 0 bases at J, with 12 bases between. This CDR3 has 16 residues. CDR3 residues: CASSNSESSYNSPLHF. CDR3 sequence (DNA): TGTGCCAGCAGCAACAGTGAGAGCTCCTATAATTCACCCCTCCACTTT.

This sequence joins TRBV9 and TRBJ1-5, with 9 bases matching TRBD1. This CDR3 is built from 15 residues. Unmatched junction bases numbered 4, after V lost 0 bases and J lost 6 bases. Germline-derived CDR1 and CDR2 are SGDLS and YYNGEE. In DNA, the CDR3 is TGTGCCAGCAGCGTAGGGGGACAGGGCAGTCAGCCCCAGCATTTT. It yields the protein CASSVGGQGSQPQHF.

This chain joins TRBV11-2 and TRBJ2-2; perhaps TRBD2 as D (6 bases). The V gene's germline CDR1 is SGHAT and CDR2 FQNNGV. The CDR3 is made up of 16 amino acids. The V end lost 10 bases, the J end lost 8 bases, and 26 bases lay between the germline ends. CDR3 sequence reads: CATAGPMREEEGELFF. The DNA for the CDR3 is TGTGCCACCGCCGGGCCAATGCGGGAAGAGGAGGGGGAGCTGTTTTTT.

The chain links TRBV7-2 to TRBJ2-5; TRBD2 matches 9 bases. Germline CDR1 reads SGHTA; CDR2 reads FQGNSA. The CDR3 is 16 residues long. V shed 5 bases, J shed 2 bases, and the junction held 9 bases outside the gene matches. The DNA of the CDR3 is TGTGCCAGCAGCACCGTCCGACTAGCGGCACAAGAGACCCAGTACTTC. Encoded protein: CASSTVRLAAQETQYF.

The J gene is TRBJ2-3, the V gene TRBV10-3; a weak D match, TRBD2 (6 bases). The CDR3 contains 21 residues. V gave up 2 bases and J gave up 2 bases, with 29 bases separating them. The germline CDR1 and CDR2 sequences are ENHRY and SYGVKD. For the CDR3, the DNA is TGTGCCATCAGTGAGCCCCAGGGTAGCGGCTATACGCGCCATCTCACAGATACGCAGTATTTT. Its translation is CAISEPQGSGYTRHLTDTQYF.